This T cell receptor (beta chain) was captured in a study of cytomegalovirus exposure and HLA in healthy donors. Broader study findings: High sensitivity and specificity were reportedly achieved when the classifier diagnosed cytomegalovirus status.

Repertoires were generated with immunoSEQ multiplex PCR, while TCRdb's copy carries only in-frame clones and drops some. The sample lists about 250,000 clones, 87% occurring once. A word on this clone: What it binds is unknown.

The germline gives CDR1 SQVTM, CDR2 ANQGSEA. Trimming took 4 bases from V and 2 from J; bases not matched to a gene: 1. The CDR3 has 13 amino acids. This rearrangement joins TRBV29-1 to TRBJ1-2, with TRBD1 matching 10 bases. The sequence came from a man between 18 and 29 years old in good health and CMV-seronegative. Specimen: PBMCs. The CDR3 region has the DNA TGCAGCGTTGCGGGACAGGGGAACTATGGCTACACCTTC. Its translation is CSVAGQGNYGYTF.